Here is one TCR beta chain with its context. Its specificity is unknown. Produced via immunoSEQ multiplex PCR; TCRdb's table is partial and in-frame only. The data show tens of thousands of clones, 80% seen once. Time point described: week 23, last vaccination. Alongside topical imiquimod, each dose of vaccine comprised 300 ug of mutant IDH1 20-mer peptide. The study enrolled donors with new WHO grade 3 or 4 IDH1-mutant, ATRX-lost astrocytomas. Germline values: CDR1 SNHLY, CDR2 FYNNEI. This CDR3 region has 15 residues. V lost 6 bases and J lost 7; bases outside the gene matches: 7. The data were obtained in a study of a mutant IDH1 vaccine in newly diagnosed glioma. Study-level background: Initiation of the vaccine course occurred 4-6 weeks after radiotherapy alone, or alongside temozolomide cycles. Study outcomes and limitations: Immune responses induced by the vaccine were seen in approximately 93% of patients, spanning multiple MHC alleles.

The clonotype comes from a woman aged 18-29 years with glioma. The sample in question was PBMCs, obtained from a glioma patient whose treatment included an IDH1 peptide vaccine. The J gene is TRBJ2-1, the V gene TRBV2; 12 nucleotides align to TRBD2. DNA for the CDR3: TGTGCCAGCAGAGCGACTAGCGGGAGAGAGAATGAGCAGTTCTTC. Translation: CASRATSGRENEQFF.